These T cell receptor beta chains were read from a single sample in a study of CD8+CD57+ T cells in acquired aplastic anemia. TCRdb re-called the reads through MiXCR, storing one row per CDR3 protein. The repertoire includes about 210,000 distinct CDR3 sequences, 30% to 40% of them detected once, and 1.1% sits in the top ten. The sample consisted of sorted CD4+, CD8+, or CD8+CD57+ T cells (not recorded which) from PBMCs. The receptors were sampled from a human donor in good health, serving as a control. Each CDR3 is given with its conserved first and last residue. A D gene is named only where the DNA matches it firmly. Clone size is shown for a subset of rows, as once, few, many or a class of expanded clone.

v_gene,abundance,d_gene,j_gene,CDR3nt,CDR3aa
TRBV19,many,-,TRBJ1-2,TGTGCCAGTATGGGCGAAAAAGAACGGGGCTCCCGATTGAACTATGGCTACACCTTC,CASMGEKERGSRLNYGYTF
TRBV6-1,few,-,TRBJ1-5,TGTGCCAGCAGCCAACCTCCCCAGGGCGGGGGCGGTCAGCCCCAGCATTTT,CASSQPPQGGGGQPQHF
TRBV7-8,many,-,TRBJ2-7,TGTGCCAGCAGCCACGGACCGGCCTACGAGCAGTACTTC,CASSHGPAYEQYF
TRBV7-9,many,-,TRBJ2-7,TGTGCCAGCAGCTCGAGTCAGGGGGGAGTCTCCTACGAGCAGTACTTC,CASSSSQGGVSYEQYF
TRBV4-3,-,TRBD2,TRBJ2-1,TGCGCCAGCAGCACTAGCGGGGGTTACAATGAGCAGTTCTTC,CASSTSGGYNEQFF
TRBV5-1,many,-,TRBJ1-6,TGCGCCAGCAGCTTGGAGGGGACATCCTATAATTCACCCCTCCACTTT,CASSLEGTSYNSPLHF
TRBV7-7,-,-,TRBJ2-2,TGCGCCAGCAGAGAACGGGAGACGGCCGGGGAGCCGTTTTTT,CASRERETAGEPFF
TRBV30,-,-,TRBJ1-6,TGTGCCTGGAGTGTACGGTCGTTCATCTCCTATAATTCACCCCTCCACTTT,CAWSVRSFISYNSPLHF
TRBV7-2,many,TRBD1,TRBJ1-6,TGTGCCAGCAGCTTAGCTCTCCGGACAGGGATCGACTCACCCCTCCACTTT,CASSLALRTGIDSPLHF
TRBV7-3,-,TRBD2,TRBJ2-7,TGTGCCAGCAGCTCAACGGCCCTAGCGGGGGGGAACGGACCCTACGAGCAGTACTTC,CASSSTALAGGNGPYEQYF
TRBV24-1,-,-,TRBJ1-4,TGTGCCACCAGTGATTCCGCAACTAATGAAAAACTGTTTTTT,CATSDSATNEKLFF
TRBV5-1,few,TRBD1,TRBJ2-7,TGCGCCAGCAGCTTGGTGACAGGGGACCCCTCCTACGAGCAGTACTTC,CASSLVTGDPSYEQYF
TRBV5-1,-,TRBD2,TRBJ2-3,TGCGCCAGCAGCTTGGCCGGAGTTAGCGGGAGCACAGATACGCAGTATTTT,CASSLAGVSGSTDTQYF
TRBV5-1,many,TRBD1,TRBJ1-1,TGCGCCAGCAGCTTGGCGGGACAGGGGCCCAATCCTGAAGCTTTCTTT,CASSLAGQGPNPEAFF
TRBV29-1,-,-,TRBJ1-2,TGCAGCGTTGCCGGGACTAGCGGGACCTTC,CSVAGTSGTF
TRBV14,-,-,TRBJ1-4,TGTGCCAGCAGCCGGATCCTGAATGAAAAACTGTTTTTT,CASSRILNEKLFF
TRBV19,many,-,TRBJ1-2,TGTGCCAGTAGTATAGAGGCCCACTATGGCTACACCTTC,CASSIEAHYGYTF
TRBV7-2,-,TRBD2,TRBJ2-5,TGTGCCAGCAGCTTGCAGCGGGGGGGCCAACAAGAGACCCAGTACTTC,CASSLQRGGQQETQYF
TRBV10-3,few,-,TRBJ2-3,TGTGCCATCAGTAGTGGAGGGCAGGGTTTCACAGATACGCAGTATTTT,CAISSGGQGFTDTQYF
TRBV19,many,TRBD1,TRBJ1-1,TGTGCCAGTTTAAAAAAGGGACAGCCTAACACTGAAGCTTTCTTT,CASLKKGQPNTEAFF
TRBV19,-,-,TRBJ2-5,TGTGCCAGTACTTCAGGGACGCGAGAGACCCAGTACTTC,CASTSGTRETQYF
TRBV29-1,-,-,TRBJ1-6,TGCAGCGTGTCGGGACATAATTCACCCCTCCACTTT,CSVSGHNSPLHF
TRBV27,-,-,TRBJ1-1,TGTGCCAGCAGTTTAGTAAGGTGGTCGGGCGCTGAAGCTTTCTTT,CASSLVRWSGAEAFF
TRBV20-1,many,TRBD2,TRBJ2-2,TGCAGTGCTATAGCGGGATGGAACACCGGGGAGCTGTTTTTT,CSAIAGWNTGELFF
TRBV2,many,-,TRBJ1-2,TGTGCCAGCAGCGATACAGTATATGGCTACACCTTC,CASSDTVYGYTF
TRBV2,-,-,TRBJ2-7,TGTGCCAGCAGTACGGACGGGGCTTACGAGCAGTACTTC,CASSTDGAYEQYF
TRBV12-3/TRBV12-4,few,-,TRBJ2-4,TGTGCCAGCACCCGTATTGGCAAAAACATTCAGTACTTC,CASTRIGKNIQYF
TRBV7-9,-,-,TRBJ1-4,TGTGCCAGCAGCTTACCTAAGGAGAATGAAAAACTGTTTTTT,CASSLPKENEKLFF
TRBV5-4,many,TRBD1,TRBJ2-5,TGTGCCAGCACGCCGTCAGGGGGCGGCGGGGAGACCCAGTACTTC,CASTPSGGGGETQYF
TRBV12-5,few,-,TRBJ1-4,TGTGCTAGTGGTTTACTGGGGGAAAAACTGTTTTTT,CASGLLGEKLFF
TRBV20-1,many,-,TRBJ1-1,TGCAGTGCTGCCGGACCTCTTAACACTGAAGCTTTCTTT,CSAAGPLNTEAFF
TRBV20-1,many,TRBD1,TRBJ2-1,TGCAGTGCCGGAACTAGCCGGGACAGGGTCAATGAGCAGTTCTTC,CSAGTSRDRVNEQFF
TRBV15,once,-,TRBJ1-5,TGTGCCACCAGCAGAGATTATAGTCCCCCTAATCAGCCCCAGCATTTT,CATSRDYSPPNQPQHF
TRBV19,-,-,TRBJ2-7,TGTGCCAGTAGTGCCTCGGGACCGGCGGACTACGAGCAGTACTTC,CASSASGPADYEQYF
TRBV6-4,-,-,TRBJ1-5,TGTGCCAGCAGTGACCCACGGACCGTGGATGGTCAGCCCCAGCATTTT,CASSDPRTVDGQPQHF
TRBV2,many,-,TRBJ2-5,TGTGCCAGCAGTGGTCTTCCCCAGCAAGAGACCCAGTACTTC,CASSGLPQQETQYF
TRBV2,many,TRBD1,TRBJ2-7,TGTGCCAGCACCCCGCCGCGGCAGGGGGCGTACGAGCAGTACTTC,CASTPPRQGAYEQYF
TRBV19,many,TRBD2,TRBJ2-7,TGTGCCAGTAGTTTGGGACTAGCGAAGAGCTCCTACGAGCAGTACTTC,CASSLGLAKSSYEQYF
TRBV6-2/TRBV6-3,-,-,TRBJ2-3,TGTGCCAGCAGGATTCGCAGCACAGATACGCAGTATTTT,CASRIRSTDTQYF
TRBV2,-,TRBD1,TRBJ2-7,TGTGCCAGCAGTGTACGACAGGGGGCCTACGAGCAGTACTTC,CASSVRQGAYEQYF
TRBV6-1,-,-,TRBJ2-7,TGTGCCAGCAGCCCCCCCAATTTTGTTTCAGTCGTCCACGAGCAGTACTTC,CASSPPNFVSVVHEQYF
TRBV20-1,many,TRBD2,TRBJ2-7,TGCAGTGCTAGGGGACTAGCGGGAGAAGTCACTTACGAGCAGTACTTC,CSARGLAGEVTYEQYF